The 18 T cell receptor beta chains below all came from one sample that was sequenced in a study of T cell responses to AZD1222 COVID-19 vaccine. Using immunoSEQ multiplex PCR, the repertoire was profiled, and TCRdb retains in-frame clones only, with some absent. The repertoire holds about 59,000 clones, 89% seen once, with 6.1% in the top ten. The sample was peripheral blood, taken 28 days after the second AZD1222 dose. The receptors derive from an adult who received the AZD1222 COVID-19 vaccine.

The chain uses TRBV2 and TRBJ2-7; no clear D. Trimming took off 6 bases at V and 1 base at J, with 7 bases between the two ends. From germline, CDR1 is SNHLY and CDR2 FYNNEI. This CDR3 comprises 12 residues. DNA of the CDR3: TGTGCCAGCAGAACAGATTCCTACGAGCAGTACTTC. The encoded protein is CASRTDSYEQYF.

The rearrangement uses TRBV11-3 and TRBJ2-3, with D possibly TRBD1 on 5 matching bases. This CDR3 comprises 14 residues. The ends were cut back, 5 bases at V and 3 bases at J, with 12 bases in the middle. Germline V gene data show CDR1 as SGHNT and CDR2 as YENEEA. Here the CDR3 reads CASSKRQSTDTQYF. The CDR3 DNA is TGTGCCAGCAGCAAAAGACAGTCAACAGATACGCAGTATTTT.

The chain uses TRBV9 and TRBJ2-1; D gene unclear. V lost 4 bases and J 5 bases, leaving 13 bases between the germline ends. The CDR3 is made up of 14 amino acids. Germline V lookup: CDR1 SGDLS, CDR2 YYNGEE. CDR3 sequence reads: CASSPSRRDNEQFF. CDR3 coding DNA: TGTGCCAGCAGCCCCAGCCGTCGGGACAATGAGCAGTTCTTC. Based on the CDR3 plus reference TRBV9 and TRBJ2-1, the full variable domain is DSGVTQTPKHLITATGQRVTLRCSPRSGDLSVYWYQQSLDQGLQFLIQYYNGEERAKGNILERFSAQQFPDLHSELNLSSLELGDSALYFCASSPSRRDNEQFFGPGTRLTVL.

This chain links TRBV18 with TRBJ2-7; 9 bases match TRBD2. J gave up 1 base and V 0 bases, and 4 bases lay outside the gene matches. Germline V CDR1 and CDR2: KGHSH, LQKENI. The CDR3 consists of 16 residues. DNA for the CDR3: TGTGCCAGCTCACCACCCGTGCGGGGGGGGTCCTACGAGCAGTACTTC. It yields the protein CASSPPVRGGSYEQYF.

The chain employs TRBV7-9 and TRBJ2-3, with 12 bases that match TRBD2. The CDR3 extends over 16 amino acids. Unmatched junction bases numbered 7, after V lost 5 bases and J lost 4 bases. Germline CDR1 is SEHNR and CDR2 is FQNEAQ (reference sequence). CDR3 DNA: TGTGCCAGCAGCGGGGGGACTAGCGGGCCATCAGATACGCAGTATTTT. It specifies CASSGGTSGPSDTQYF.

The rearrangement links TRBV19 to TRBJ1-2; D gene uncertain. The CDR3 runs to 11 residues. V lost 10 bases to trimming and J lost 10 bases, with 16 bases between them. Germline CDR1 LNHDA, CDR2 SQIVND (reference sequence). CDR3 in amino acids: CATILGEVYTF. Written as DNA, the CDR3 is TGTGCCACCATCCTCGGTGAGGTCTACACCTTC.

The chain combines TRBV29-1 with TRBJ2-7; 10 nucleotides match TRBD1. The CDR3 length is 14 residues. After removal of 2 bases from V and 6 bases from J, the junction contained 7 bases not matched to a gene. CDR1 and CDR2 from the germline V gene are SQVTM and ANQGSEA. The CDR3, as DNA: TGCAGCGTTGAAAGCGGGACAGGGGCCCGCGAGCAGTACTTC. Amino acids: CSVESGTGAREQYF.

This clone occurred a few times. The chain recombines TRBV4-1 with TRBJ2-2; D is ambiguous. The CDR3 spans 14 residues. Trimming shortened V by 3 bases and J by 5 bases, and 10 bases separated the two germline ends. Looked up from germline, CDR1 is MGHRA and CDR2 is YSYEKL. The CDR3 reads CASSHLTRTGELFF. The CDR3 nucleotides are TGCGCCAGCAGCCACCTCACGCGGACCGGGGAGCTGTTTTTT.

V is TRBV30 and J is TRBJ2-2; 9 nucleotides line up with TRBD1. From germline, CDR1 is GTSNPN and CDR2 SVGIG (reference sequence). V trimming: 4 bases; J trimming: 4 bases; junction bases outside the gene matches: 7. The CDR3 has 15 residues. CDR3 nucleotide sequence: TGTGCCTGGATACCGGGACAGGGTCTCACCGGGGAGCTGTTTTTT. Its translation: CAWIPGQGLTGELFF.

V usage is TRBV19 and J usage is TRBJ2-1; 12 bases are shared with TRBD2. The CDR3 extends over 17 amino acids. V shed 7 bases, J shed 8 bases, and the junction held 15 bases outside the gene matches. CDR1 and CDR2 (germline): LNHDA, SQIVND (reference sequence). The CDR3: CASTPTSGRINDDEQFF. For the CDR3, the DNA is TGTGCCAGTACCCCGACTAGCGGGAGAATTAATGACGATGAGCAGTTCTTC. The variable domain in full, completed from reference TRBV19 and TRBJ2-1, reads DGGITQSPKYLFRKEGQNVTLSCEQNLNHDAMYWYRQDPGQGLRLIYYSQIVNDFQKGDIAEGYSVSREKKESFPLTVTSAQKNPTAFYLCASTPTSGRINDDEQFFGPGTRLTVL.

V and J are TRBV27 and TRBJ2-1; 13 positions match TRBD2. Germline trimming cut 4 bases from V and 0 bases from J; bases unmatched to any gene: 6. The CDR3 is 18 amino acids. The germline CDR1 and CDR2 sequences are MNHEY and SMNVEV (reference sequence). This CDR3 is CASSSLTSGRTSYNEQFF. DNA for the CDR3: TGTGCCAGCAGTTCATTGACTAGCGGGAGGACCTCCTACAATGAGCAGTTCTTC.

The chain combines TRBV9 with TRBJ1-6; 9 positions agree with TRBD1. The CDR3 contains 15 residues. Trimming cost V 4 bases and J 4 bases; bases outside gene matches: 3. CDR1 SGDLS and CDR2 YYNGEE come from the germline V gene. The CDR3 DNA sequence: TGTGCCAGCAGCACCGGACAGGGGTATAATTCACCCCTCCACTTT. Translated: CASSTGQGYNSPLHF.

The rearrangement links TRBV6-2 or TRBV6-3 to TRBJ2-7; no definite D call. V lost 2 bases and J 6 bases, leaving 11 bases between the germline ends. Germline-derived CDR1 and CDR2 are MNHEY and SVGEGT. The CDR3 has 13 amino acids. In DNA form, the CDR3 reads TGTGCCAGCAGTTACGGGCCGGGTCGCGAGCAGTACTTC. Translation: CASSYGPGREQYF.

J is TRBJ2-7 and V is TRBV6-8; tentative D call: TRBD1 (7 bases). Germline values: CDR1 MNHGY, CDR2 SAAAGT. Between the trimmed V and J ends, which lost 4 bases and 7 bases, there was a span of 20 bases. The CDR3 extends over 15 amino acids. CDR3 nucleotides: TGTGCCAGCAGTTTTCGCGGGACAGTTAGTGGAGAGCAGTACTTC. This codes for CASSFRGTVSGEQYF.

The rearrangement uses TRBV7-8 and TRBJ2-2; TRBD2 aligns across 7 bases. V gave up 6 bases and J gave up 4 bases; unmatched junction bases: 5. The CDR3 sequence is 14 residues long. Germline assignment: CDR1 SGHVS and CDR2 FQNEAQ. Written as DNA, the CDR3 is TGTGCCAGCAGGTCGCAGCGGGGCACCGGGGAGCTGTTTTTT. Protein: CASRSQRGTGELFF.

This rearrangement joins TRBV29-1 to TRBJ2-3; D possibly uses TRBD1 or TRBD2 (5 bases each). Germline-derived CDR1 and CDR2 are SQVTM and ANQGSEA. V was clipped by 2 bases and J by 1 base, with 13 bases between them. CDR3 length: 15 residues. The CDR3 protein is CSVERGRDRTDTQYF. CDR3 DNA: TGCAGCGTTGAAAGAGGCCGGGACCGCACAGATACGCAGTATTTT.

The chain uses TRBV2 and TRBJ1-1; maybe TRBD1 (6 bases). This CDR3 spans 13 amino acids. CDR1 SNHLY and CDR2 FYNNEI come from the germline V gene. The CDR3 nucleotides are TGTGCATGTGACCCGGGACATTTTGGTGAAGCTTTCTTT. Its translation is CACDPGHFGEAFF.

This chain links TRBV3-1 (or the pseudogene TRBV3-2) with TRBJ1-5; D call uncertain. V was shortened by 0 bases and J by 0 bases, with 6 bases between the two germline ends. The CDR3 consists of 15 residues. CDR1 is LGHDT, CDR2 YNNKEL, per germline (reference sequence). The CDR3 reads CASSQEMYSNQPQHF. The CDR3 DNA reads as TGTGCCAGCAGCCAAGAGATGTATAGCAATCAGCCCCAGCATTTT.